This TCR beta chain was found in a study of tumor-infiltrating lymphocytes in localized non-small cell lung cancer. The study's findings and limits: Tumors had more T cell infiltration than uninvolved lung, per TCRbeta sequencing and CD3 counts. Different pieces of the same tissue were used for each assay. Recurrence-free survival showed no association with tumor T-cell fraction.

This clone was counted a few times. Its antigen remains unidentified. Germline V gene sequence: CDR1 SGHVS, CDR2 FNYEAQ. The V end lost 5 bases, the J end lost 8 bases, and 10 bases lay between the germline ends. The length of the CDR3 is 12 residues. The data were produced by immunoSEQ multiplex PCR, yet TCRdb's version contains in-frame clones alone and is incomplete. Of some 22,000 clones listed, 70% to 80% were seen once; the top ten hold 3% to 3.5%. Sequences were obtained from lung tumor tissue. The V and J genes are TRBV7-6 and TRBJ2-1; TRBD1 might be the D (6 bases). The sequence came from a human donor with non-small cell lung cancer. As DNA, the CDR3 is TGTGCCAGCAGCGGGACATTAGATGAGCAGTTCTTC. The encoded protein is CASSGTLDEQFF.